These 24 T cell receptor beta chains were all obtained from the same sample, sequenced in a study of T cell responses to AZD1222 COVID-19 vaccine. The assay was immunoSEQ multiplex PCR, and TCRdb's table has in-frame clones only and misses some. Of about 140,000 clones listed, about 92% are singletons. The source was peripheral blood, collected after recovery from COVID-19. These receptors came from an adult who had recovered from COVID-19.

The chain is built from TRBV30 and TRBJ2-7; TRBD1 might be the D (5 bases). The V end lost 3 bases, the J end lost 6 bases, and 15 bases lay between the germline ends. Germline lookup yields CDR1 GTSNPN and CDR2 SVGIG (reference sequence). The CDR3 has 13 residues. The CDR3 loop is CAWSVLRGSEQYF. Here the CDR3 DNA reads TGTGCCTGGAGCGTCTTAAGGGGAAGCGAGCAGTACTTC.

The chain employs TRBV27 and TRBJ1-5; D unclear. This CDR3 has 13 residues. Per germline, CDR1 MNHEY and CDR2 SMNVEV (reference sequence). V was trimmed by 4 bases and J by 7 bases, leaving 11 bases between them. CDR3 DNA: TGTGCCAGCAGTTGGGGTTATGGCCAGCCCCAGCATTTT. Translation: CASSWGYGQPQHF.

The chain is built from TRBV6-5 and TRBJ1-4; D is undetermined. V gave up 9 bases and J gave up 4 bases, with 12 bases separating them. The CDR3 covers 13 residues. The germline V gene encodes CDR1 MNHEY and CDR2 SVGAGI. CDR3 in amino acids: CASGRSVNEKLFF. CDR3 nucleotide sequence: TGTGCCAGTGGTCGGTCGGTTAATGAAAAACTGTTTTTT.

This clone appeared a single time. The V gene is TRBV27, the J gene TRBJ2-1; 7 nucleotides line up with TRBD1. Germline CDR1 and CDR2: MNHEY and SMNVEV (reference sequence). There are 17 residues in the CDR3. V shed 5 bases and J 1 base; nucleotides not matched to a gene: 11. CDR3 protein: CASSPPTGPRSYNEQFF. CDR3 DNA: TGTGCCAGCAGTCCACCGACAGGGCCCAGATCCTACAATGAGCAGTTCTTC.

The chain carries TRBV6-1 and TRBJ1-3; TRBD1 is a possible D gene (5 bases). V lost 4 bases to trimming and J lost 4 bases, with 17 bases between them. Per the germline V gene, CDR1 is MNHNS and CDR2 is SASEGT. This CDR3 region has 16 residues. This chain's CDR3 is CASSASLQAWGNTIYF. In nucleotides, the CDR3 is TGTGCCAGCAGTGCAAGCCTACAGGCATGGGGAAACACCATATATTTT.

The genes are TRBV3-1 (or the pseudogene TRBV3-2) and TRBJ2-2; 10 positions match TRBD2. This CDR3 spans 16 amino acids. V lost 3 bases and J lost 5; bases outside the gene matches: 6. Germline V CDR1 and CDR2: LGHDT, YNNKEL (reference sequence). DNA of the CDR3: TGTGCCAGCAGCCATCGGCTAGCGGGAGCGACCGGGGAGCTGTTTTTT. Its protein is CASSHRLAGATGELFF.

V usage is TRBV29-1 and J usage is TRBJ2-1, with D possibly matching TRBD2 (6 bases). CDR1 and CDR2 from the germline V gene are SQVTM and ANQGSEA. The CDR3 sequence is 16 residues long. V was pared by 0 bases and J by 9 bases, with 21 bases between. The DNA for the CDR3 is TGCAGCGTTGAAGATTGGGGACTTCTAGGCCGGGGTGAGCAGTTCTTC. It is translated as CSVEDWGLLGRGEQFF.

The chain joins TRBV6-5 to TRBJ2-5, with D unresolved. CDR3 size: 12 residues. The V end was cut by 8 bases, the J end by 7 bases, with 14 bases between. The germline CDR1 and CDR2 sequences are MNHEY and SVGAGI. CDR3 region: CASGSSMVTQYF. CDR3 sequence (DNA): TGTGCCAGCGGGTCGTCAATGGTGACCCAGTACTTC.

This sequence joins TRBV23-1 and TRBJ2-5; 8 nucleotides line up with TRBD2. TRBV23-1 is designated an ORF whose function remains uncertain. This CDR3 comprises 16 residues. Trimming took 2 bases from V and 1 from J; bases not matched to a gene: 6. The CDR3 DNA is TGCGCCAGCAGTCAACTGCGGGAGGATTGCCAAGAGACCCAGTACTTC. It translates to CASSQLREDCQETQYF.

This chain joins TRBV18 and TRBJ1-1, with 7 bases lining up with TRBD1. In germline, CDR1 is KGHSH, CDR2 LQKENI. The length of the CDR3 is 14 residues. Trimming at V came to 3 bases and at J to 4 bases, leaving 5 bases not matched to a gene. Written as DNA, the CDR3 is TGTGCCAGCTCACCGAAGGGGGCCGGCACTGAAGCTTTCTTT. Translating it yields CASSPKGAGTEAFF.

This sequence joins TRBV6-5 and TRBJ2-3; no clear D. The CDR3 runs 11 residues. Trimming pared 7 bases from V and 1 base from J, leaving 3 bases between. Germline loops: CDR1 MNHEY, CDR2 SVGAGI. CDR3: CASTRTDTQYF. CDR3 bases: TGTGCCAGCACCCGCACAGATACGCAGTATTTT.

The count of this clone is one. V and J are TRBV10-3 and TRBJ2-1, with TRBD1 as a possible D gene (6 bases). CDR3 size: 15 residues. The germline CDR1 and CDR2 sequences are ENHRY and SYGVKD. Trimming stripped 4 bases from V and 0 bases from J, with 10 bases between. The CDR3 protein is CAISGGPSSYNEQFF. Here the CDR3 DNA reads TGTGCCATCAGTGGGGGGCCCAGCTCCTACAATGAGCAGTTCTTC.

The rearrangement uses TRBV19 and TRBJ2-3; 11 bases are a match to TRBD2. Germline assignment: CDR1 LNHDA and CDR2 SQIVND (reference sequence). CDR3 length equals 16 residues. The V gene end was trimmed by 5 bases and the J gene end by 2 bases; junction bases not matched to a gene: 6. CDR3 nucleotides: TGTGCCAGTAGTCCATCTAGCGGGGGGTTCACAGATACGCAGTATTTT. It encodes CASSPSSGGFTDTQYF.

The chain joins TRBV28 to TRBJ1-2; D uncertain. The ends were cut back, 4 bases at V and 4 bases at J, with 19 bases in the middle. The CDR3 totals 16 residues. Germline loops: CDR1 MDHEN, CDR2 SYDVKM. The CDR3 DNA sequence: TGTGCCAGCAGTTACGGAGCGTGGGCAGAATTCTATGGCTACACCTTC. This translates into CASSYGAWAEFYGYTF.

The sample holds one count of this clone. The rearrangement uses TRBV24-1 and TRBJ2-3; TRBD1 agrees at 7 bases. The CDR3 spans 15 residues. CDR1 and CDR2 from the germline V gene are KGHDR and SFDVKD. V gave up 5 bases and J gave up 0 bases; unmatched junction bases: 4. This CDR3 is CATSGGTASTDTQYF. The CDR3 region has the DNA TGTGCCACCAGTGGAGGGACAGCTAGCACAGATACGCAGTATTTT.

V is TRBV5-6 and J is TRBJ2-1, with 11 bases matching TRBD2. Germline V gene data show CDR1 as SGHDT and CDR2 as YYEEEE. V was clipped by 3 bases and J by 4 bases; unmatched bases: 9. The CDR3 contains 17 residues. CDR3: CASSSGLAEKRYNEQFF. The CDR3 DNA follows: TGTGCCAGCAGCTCGGGACTAGCGGAGAAAAGGTACAATGAGCAGTTCTTC.

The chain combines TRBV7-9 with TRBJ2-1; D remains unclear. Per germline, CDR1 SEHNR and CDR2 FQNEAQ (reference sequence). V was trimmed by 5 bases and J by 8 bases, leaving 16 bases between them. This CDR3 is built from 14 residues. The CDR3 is CASSAQALNDEQFF. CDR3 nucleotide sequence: TGTGCCAGCAGCGCTCAAGCCCTTAACGATGAGCAGTTCTTC.

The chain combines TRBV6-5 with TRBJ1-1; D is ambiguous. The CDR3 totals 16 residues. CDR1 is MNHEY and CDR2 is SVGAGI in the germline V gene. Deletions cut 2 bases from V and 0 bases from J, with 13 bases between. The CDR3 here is CASSYLRRALNTEAFF. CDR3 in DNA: TGTGCCAGCAGTTACCTTCGCCGGGCCTTGAACACTGAAGCTTTCTTT.

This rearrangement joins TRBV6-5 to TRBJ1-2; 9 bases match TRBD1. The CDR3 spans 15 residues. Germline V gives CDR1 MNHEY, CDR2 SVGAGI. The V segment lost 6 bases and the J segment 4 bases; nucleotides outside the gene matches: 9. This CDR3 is CASRTRTGDSYGYTF. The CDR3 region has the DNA TGTGCCAGCAGGACAAGGACAGGGGATAGCTATGGCTACACCTTC.

The CDR3 spells CASTREAGLAKNIQYF. CDR3 in DNA: TGCGCCAGCACCCGGGAGGCCGGTTTAGCCAAAAACATTCAGTACTTC. This chain uses TRBV5-1 with TRBJ2-4; 7 bases agree with TRBD2. The CDR3 length is 16 residues. After removal of 6 bases from V and 0 bases from J, the junction contained 9 bases not matched to a gene. Germline values: CDR1 SGHRS, CDR2 YFSETQ.

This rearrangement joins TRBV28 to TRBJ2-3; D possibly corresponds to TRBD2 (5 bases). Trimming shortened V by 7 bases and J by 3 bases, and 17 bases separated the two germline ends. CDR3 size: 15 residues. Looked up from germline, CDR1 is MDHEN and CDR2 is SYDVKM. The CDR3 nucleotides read TGTGCCAGCACCTTATGGCCCACGGGGACAGATACGCAGTATTTT. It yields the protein CASTLWPTGTDTQYF.

The CDR3 nucleotides are TGTGCCAGTAGTAACTACGGGGGACTCTCTGGAAACACCATATATTTT. Translation: CASSNYGGLSGNTIYF. The rearrangement joins TRBV19 to TRBJ1-3; perhaps TRBD1 as D (5 bases). The germline V gene encodes CDR1 LNHDA and CDR2 SQIVND (reference sequence). V lost 4 bases and J lost 0, with 13 bases in between. The CDR3 sequence is 16 residues long.

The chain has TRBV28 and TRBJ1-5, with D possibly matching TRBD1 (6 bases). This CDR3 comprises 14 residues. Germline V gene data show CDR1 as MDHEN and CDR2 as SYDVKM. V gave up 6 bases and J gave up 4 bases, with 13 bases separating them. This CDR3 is CASRPQGSNQPQHF. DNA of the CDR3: TGTGCCAGCAGACCACAGGGAAGTAATCAGCCCCAGCATTTT.

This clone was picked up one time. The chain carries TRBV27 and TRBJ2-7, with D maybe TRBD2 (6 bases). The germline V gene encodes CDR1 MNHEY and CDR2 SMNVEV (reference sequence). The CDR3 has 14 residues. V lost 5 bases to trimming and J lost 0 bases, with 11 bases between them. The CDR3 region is CASSGAGLSYEQYF. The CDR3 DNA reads TGTGCCAGCAGTGGGGCGGGACTCTCCTACGAGCAGTACTTC.